This T cell receptor (beta chain) emerged from a study of regulatory T cells in long-lasting Graves disease. Turning to this clonotype: Its antigen is unknown.

Arm-PCR of CDR3 regions with iRepertoire HTBI primers generated TCR beta libraries. Study processing details: Samples revealed around 56 TRBV and some 15 TRBJ segments. TCRdb re-derived calls from the multiplex PCR reads in MiXCR, one entry per CDR3 protein. These V and J calls rely on TCRdb rather than the paper's analysis. The sample has 500,000 or so distinct CDR3 sequences, 15% to 20% seen once; the top ten hold just under 25%. Study-level points and caveats: Relative to newly diagnosed Graves' patients, persistent ones had lower TCR diversity.

The CDR3 is 15 residues long. With 1 base removed from V and 4 bases from J, the gap between germline ends came to 11 bases. Germline CDR1 reads DFQATT; CDR2 reads SNEGSKA (reference sequence). Time point reported: newly diagnosed GD, antithyroid drugs for less than 3 months. The authors made the TCR library using RNA they extracted from PBMCs. These data also featured in a second study, about T cells in Graves' hyperthyroidism and ophthalmopathy. In that study: Stability of Graves' hyperthyroidism was defined as absent ophthalmopathy progression within 18 months.

The source material was peripheral blood mononuclear cells (PBMCs), sampled at new diagnosis, from a patient treated with antithyroid drugs. This chain uses TRBV20-1 with TRBJ2-6, with D possibly TRBD2 on 6 matching bases. This receptor was taken from a woman aged 35-65 years with Graves disease. CDR3 sequence reads: CSARGGAGGANVLTF. As DNA, the CDR3 is TGCAGTGCTAGAGGTGGCGCGGGAGGGGCCAACGTCCTGACTTTC.